This TCR beta chain comes out of a study of early T cells in non-severe SARS-CoV-2 infection (dated by TCRdb to the early 2020s). The study in broad terms: Because TCR sequencing was done on bulk RNA from unsorted whole blood, the alpha and beta chains could not be paired.

The study was a case-control design nested within a healthcare worker cohort in London, UK, with weekly nasopharyngeal swab PCR tests and blood sampling. Healthcare workers were recruited during the week of the UK lockdown, between 23 and 31 March 2020, and followed weekly for up to 16 weeks. In this sample, this clonotype turned up many times. It lacks a known antigen. No qualities accompany the bases; no much larger clone lies one base away. The CDR3 numbers 14 residues from cysteine through phenylalanine. The entry retains the CDR3 DNA only, 42 bases that are in frame from base 1. Per the germline V gene, SGHRS is the CDR1 and YFSETQ is the CDR2. Relative to germline, V is 1 base shorter and J is 5 bases shorter, with 13 bases between their ends. Overall study outcomes, separate from this receptor: VDJdb matching was skewed toward anti-spike CD8 responses, so virus-specific expansions were likely underestimated and private and CD4 specificities were missed.

To prepare the library, 5' RACE was applied. Sequencer: NextSeq 500. Unique molecular identifiers were attached to individual cDNA molecules in the TCR library protocol so that sequencing error and PCR bias could be corrected. TCR alpha and beta chains were both sequenced, and the abundances of alpha and beta sequences in each sample were closely correlated with each other. The paper's data handling went like this. Decombinator V4 was used to annotate the V gene, J gene and CDR3 of the TCR sequences. Expanded TCRs were defined as changing significantly between any two time points under a Poisson model with p below 0.0001. TCR abundances were normalised to the total number of TCRs sequenced per sample and expressed as counts per million. MAIT TCRs were defined by TRAV1-2 paired with TRAJ12, TRAJ20 or TRAJ33, and iNKT TCRs by TRAV10 paired with TRAJ18. VDJdb, accessed 1 November 2021, was searched for CMV, EBV and SARS-CoV-2 annotated TCRs, with TCRs annotated for multiple antigens excluded. TCRdb reprocessing: public reads trimmed at Q25 with fastp, clones called with MiXCR, in-frame beta chains kept. Every distinct CDR3 protein forms one entry, paired with its most common genes and DNA. These V and J calls rely on TCRdb rather than the paper's analysis. This sample gives 30,000 to 40,000 distinct CDR3 sequences in total; about 8% of them show up just once. Around an eighth of the sample goes to the ten largest clones.

The sequence joins TRBV5-1 to TRBJ2-7, with the D gene too uncertain to name. Source: whole blood, taken at baseline. The TCR originated in an adult who was a healthcare worker with PCR-confirmed SARS-CoV-2 infection or an uninfected control (not recorded which). The nucleotides are TGCGCCAGCAGCTTGACAGTCCCCCCGGACGAGCAGTACTTC. It translates to CASSLTVPPDEQYF.